This T cell receptor (beta chain) was identified during a study of blood T cell repertoires in COVID-19 (dated by TCRdb to the early 2020s). As for the study more broadly: Samples covering the acute and convalescent phases of COVID-19 were provided by collaborators in the United States, Italy and Spain. HLA class I and class II types, where available, came from metadata supplied by the sample provider rather than from assay-based typing. A de-identified subject ID, COVID-19 status, age in years and sex were almost always included in the sample metadata. The dataset comprised deeply sampled blood TCRbeta repertoires from subjects exposed to, actively infected with, or recovered from COVID-19. A freely available public database, intended as a resource for researchers studying the immune response to SARS-CoV-2, is where the repertoires were released. The prospective study material was composed of cDNA or gDNA derived from T cells, B-cell-depleted T cells, or PBMCs. The samples were drawn from two sources: the first 160 participants of the ongoing ImmuneRACE study, and 1,254 subjects contributed by 6 global collaborators. Overall study results and their limits: The quantity of clinical and demographic metadata differed by source and by participant and was supplied without curation.

In the prospective study, participants were about 18 to 90 years old, resided in 20 to 30 geographic areas of the United States, and were enrolled through a virtual design. In the prospective study, cohorts were assigned on the basis of participant-reported clinical history obtained from a screening survey and a study questionnaire. Mobile phlebotomists in the prospective study collected whole blood, serum and a nasopharyngeal or oropharyngeal swab from every participant. Prospective study participants could optionally give additional blood draws and questionnaires over a roughly 2-month period. Before DNA extraction, blood samples from the prospective study were shipped at room temperature or frozen. On this clone: The clone's antigen remains unknown. No much larger clonotype is one base removed from it; base qualities were not supplied.

The immunoSEQ Assay, a bias-controlled multiplex PCR, was used to amplify TCRbeta CDR3 regions from genomic DNA. In the source study's methods: The number of nucleated cells in each sample was estimated from the amplification of reference gene primers within the assay. Sequence reads were collapsed and filtered to measure the absolute abundance of every unique TCRbeta CDR3 rearrangement. For each sample, productive Simpson clonality was calculated as the square root of Simpson's diversity index across productive rearrangements. TCRdb re-hosts the immuneACCESS table, in-frame sequences only. Its copies lack some clones; in the studies checked, an unresolved V gene accounts for under half of them, and the cause for the rest is not known. D and trimming were read from the DNA, whereas the V and J calls and clone size are those reported in that table. The sample includes some 240,000 clones, with approximately 79% observed a single time. The ten largest clones capture 3.5% to 5% of the sample.

A distance of 15 bases separates the germline ends of V and J, which lose 5 bases and 6 bases respectively. CDR1 and CDR2, per the germline V gene, are SGHRS and YFSETQ. CDR3 length: 15 amino acids, cysteine to phenylalanine. Only CDR3 DNA remains: 45 bases, in frame from the first base. Sequencing was done on a sample of PBMCs or T cells enriched from blood (not recorded which). This TCR came from a man under 40 with acute COVID-19. The chain uses TRBV5-1 and TRBJ1-6, with TRBD1 perhaps the D gene, on 6 matching bases. At the DNA level, the sequence is TGCGCCAGCAGTAAGTTACAGGGAAGTAATTCACCCCTCCACTTT. Translated, it reads CASSKLQGSNSPLHF.